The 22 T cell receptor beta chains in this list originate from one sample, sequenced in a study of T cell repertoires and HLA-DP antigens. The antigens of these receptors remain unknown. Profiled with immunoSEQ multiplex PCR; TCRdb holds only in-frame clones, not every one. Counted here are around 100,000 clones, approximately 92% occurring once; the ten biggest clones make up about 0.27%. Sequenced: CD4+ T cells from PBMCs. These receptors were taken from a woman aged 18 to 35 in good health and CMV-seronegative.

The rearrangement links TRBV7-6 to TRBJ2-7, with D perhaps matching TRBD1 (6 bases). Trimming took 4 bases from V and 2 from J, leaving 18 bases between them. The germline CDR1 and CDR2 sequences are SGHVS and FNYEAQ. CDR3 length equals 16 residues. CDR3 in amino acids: CASSSSTGTRPYEQYF. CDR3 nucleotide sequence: TGTGCCAGCAGCTCTTCAACCGGGACAAGACCCTACGAGCAGTACTTC.

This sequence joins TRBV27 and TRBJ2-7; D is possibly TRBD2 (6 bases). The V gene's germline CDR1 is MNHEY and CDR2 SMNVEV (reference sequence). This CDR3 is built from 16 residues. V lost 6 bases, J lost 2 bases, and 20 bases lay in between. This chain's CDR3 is CASSRLGLAEAYEQYF. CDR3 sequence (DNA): TGTGCCAGCAGCCGCCTCGGGTTAGCGGAAGCCTACGAGCAGTACTTC.

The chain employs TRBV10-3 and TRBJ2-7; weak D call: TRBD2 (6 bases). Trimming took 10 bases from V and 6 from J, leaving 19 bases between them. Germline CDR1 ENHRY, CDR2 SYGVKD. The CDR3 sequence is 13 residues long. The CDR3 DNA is TGTGCCACTACACTGGGGGGTCAACGCGAGCAGTACTTC. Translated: CATTLGGQREQYF.

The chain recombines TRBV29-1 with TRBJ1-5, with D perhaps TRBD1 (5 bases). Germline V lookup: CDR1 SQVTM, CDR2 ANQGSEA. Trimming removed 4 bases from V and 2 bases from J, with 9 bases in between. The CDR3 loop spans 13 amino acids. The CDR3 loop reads CSVAGERNQPQHF. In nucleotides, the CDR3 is TGCAGCGTTGCGGGGGAACGCAATCAGCCCCAGCATTTT.

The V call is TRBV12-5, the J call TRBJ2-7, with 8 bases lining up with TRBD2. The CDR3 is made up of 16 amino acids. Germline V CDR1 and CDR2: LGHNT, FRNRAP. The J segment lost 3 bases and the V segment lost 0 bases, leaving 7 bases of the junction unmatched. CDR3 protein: CASGLVLGTRGYEQYF. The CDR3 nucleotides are TGTGCTAGTGGTTTGGTACTAGGGACTAGAGGCTACGAGCAGTACTTC. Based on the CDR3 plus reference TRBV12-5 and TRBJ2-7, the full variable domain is DARVTQTPRHKVTEMGQEVTMRCQPILGHNTVFWYRQTMMQGLELLAYFRNRAPLDDSGMPKDRFSAEMPDATLATLKIQPSEPRDSAVYFCASGLVLGTRGYEQYFGPGTRLTVT.

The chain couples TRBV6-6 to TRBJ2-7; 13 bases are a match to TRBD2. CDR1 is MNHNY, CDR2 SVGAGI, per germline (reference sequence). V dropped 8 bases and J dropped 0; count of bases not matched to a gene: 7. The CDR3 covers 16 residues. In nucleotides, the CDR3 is TGTGCCAGCTGGACTAGCGGGAGAGGGGGCTCCTACGAGCAGTACTTC. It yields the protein CASWTSGRGGSYEQYF.

CDR3 sequence: CASSLGTVGPNYGYTF. The DNA for the CDR3 is TGTGCCAGCAGCTTAGGGACAGTGGGGCCTAACTATGGCTACACCTTC. V is TRBV7-9 and J is TRBJ1-2; possibly TRBD1 for D (6 bases). Germline CDR1 SEHNR, CDR2 FQNEAQ (reference sequence). Trimming removed 1 base at V and 0 bases at J, with 12 bases between. The CDR3 sequence is 16 residues long.

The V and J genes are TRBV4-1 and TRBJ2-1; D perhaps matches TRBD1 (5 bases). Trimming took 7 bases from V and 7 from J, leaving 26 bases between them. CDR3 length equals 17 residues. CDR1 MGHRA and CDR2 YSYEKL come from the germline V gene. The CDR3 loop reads CASNLTPGQGGMNEQFF. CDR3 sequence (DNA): TGCGCCAGCAACTTAACACCCGGGCAGGGTGGTATGAATGAGCAGTTCTTC.

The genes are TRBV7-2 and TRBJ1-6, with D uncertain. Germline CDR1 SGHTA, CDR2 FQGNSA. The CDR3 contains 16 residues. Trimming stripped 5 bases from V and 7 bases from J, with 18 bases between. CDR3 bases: TGTGCCAGCAGCGGCTACGCGGCCCTAGAAAATTCACCCCTCCACTTT. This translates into CASSGYAALENSPLHF. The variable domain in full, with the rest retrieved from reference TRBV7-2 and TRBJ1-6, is GAGVSQSPSNKVTEKGKDVELRCDPISGHTALYWYRQSLGQGLEFLIYFQGNSAPDKSGLPSDRFSAERTGGSVSTLTIQRTQQEDSAVYLCASSGYAALENSPLHFGNGTRLTVT.

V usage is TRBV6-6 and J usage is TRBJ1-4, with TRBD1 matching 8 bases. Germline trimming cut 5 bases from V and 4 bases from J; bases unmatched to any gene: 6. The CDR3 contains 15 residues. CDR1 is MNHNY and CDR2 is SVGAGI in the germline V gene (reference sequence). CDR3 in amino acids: CASSQTGGGNEKLFF. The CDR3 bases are TGTGCCAGCAGTCAAACAGGGGGAGGTAATGAAAAACTGTTTTTT.

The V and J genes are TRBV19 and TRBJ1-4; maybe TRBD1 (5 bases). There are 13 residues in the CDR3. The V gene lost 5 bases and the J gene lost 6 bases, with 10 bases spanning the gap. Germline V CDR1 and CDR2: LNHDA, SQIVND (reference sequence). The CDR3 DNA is TGTGCCAGTAGTCGGGAAGGGGATGAAAAACTGTTTTTT. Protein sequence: CASSREGDEKLFF.

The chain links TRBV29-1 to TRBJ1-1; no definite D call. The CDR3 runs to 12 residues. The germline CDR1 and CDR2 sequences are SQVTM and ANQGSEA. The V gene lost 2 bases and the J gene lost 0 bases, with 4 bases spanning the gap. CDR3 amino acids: CSVERMNTEAFF. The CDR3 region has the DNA TGCAGCGTTGAAAGAATGAACACTGAAGCTTTCTTT.

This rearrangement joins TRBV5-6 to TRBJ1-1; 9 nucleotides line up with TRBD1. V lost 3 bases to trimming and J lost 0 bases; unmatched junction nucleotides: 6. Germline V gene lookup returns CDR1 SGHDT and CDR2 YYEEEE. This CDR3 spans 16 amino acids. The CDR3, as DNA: TGTGCCAGCAGCTCGGGACAGGGAAGGGTGAACACTGAAGCTTTCTTT. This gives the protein CASSSGQGRVNTEAFF.

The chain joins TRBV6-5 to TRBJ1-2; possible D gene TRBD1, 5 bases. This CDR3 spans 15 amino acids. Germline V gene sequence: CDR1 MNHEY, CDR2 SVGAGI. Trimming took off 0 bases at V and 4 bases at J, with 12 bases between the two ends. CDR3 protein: CASSYSSQGSYGYTF. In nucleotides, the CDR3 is TGTGCCAGCAGTTACTCGAGTCAGGGCAGCTATGGCTACACCTTC.

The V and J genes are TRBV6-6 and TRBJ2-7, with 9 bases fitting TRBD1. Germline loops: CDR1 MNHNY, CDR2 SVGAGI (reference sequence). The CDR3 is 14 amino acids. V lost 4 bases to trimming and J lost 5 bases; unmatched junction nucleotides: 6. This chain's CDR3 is CASSLGTGIHEQYF. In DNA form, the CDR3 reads TGTGCCAGCAGTTTAGGGACAGGGATCCACGAGCAGTACTTC.

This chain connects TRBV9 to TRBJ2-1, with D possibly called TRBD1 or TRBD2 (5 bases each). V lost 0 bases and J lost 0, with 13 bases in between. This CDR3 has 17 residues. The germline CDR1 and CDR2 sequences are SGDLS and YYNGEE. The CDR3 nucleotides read TGTGCCAGCAGCGTAGGGGTTTTGAGGGGCTCCTACAATGAGCAGTTCTTC. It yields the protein CASSVGVLRGSYNEQFF.

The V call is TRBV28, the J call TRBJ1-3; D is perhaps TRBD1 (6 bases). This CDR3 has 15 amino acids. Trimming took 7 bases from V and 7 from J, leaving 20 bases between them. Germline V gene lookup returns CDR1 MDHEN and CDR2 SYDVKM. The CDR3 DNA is TGTGCCAGCACCCTCCTGGGGGCGGCAGGGAACACCATATATTTT. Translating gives CASTLLGAAGNTIYF.

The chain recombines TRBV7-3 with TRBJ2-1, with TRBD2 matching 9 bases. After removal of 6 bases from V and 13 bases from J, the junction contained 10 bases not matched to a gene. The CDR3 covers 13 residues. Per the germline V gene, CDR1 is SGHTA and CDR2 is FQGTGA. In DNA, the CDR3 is TGTGCCAGCAGTCGTACAGCGGGGGGCCCCCAGTTCTTC. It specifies CASSRTAGGPQFF.

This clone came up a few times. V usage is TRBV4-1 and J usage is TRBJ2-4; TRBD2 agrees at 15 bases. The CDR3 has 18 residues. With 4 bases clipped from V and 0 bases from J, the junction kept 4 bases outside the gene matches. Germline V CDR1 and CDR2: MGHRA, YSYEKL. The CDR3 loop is CASSLGLAGGLAKNIQYF. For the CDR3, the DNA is TGCGCCAGCAGCCTGGGACTAGCGGGGGGACTAGCCAAAAACATTCAGTACTTC.

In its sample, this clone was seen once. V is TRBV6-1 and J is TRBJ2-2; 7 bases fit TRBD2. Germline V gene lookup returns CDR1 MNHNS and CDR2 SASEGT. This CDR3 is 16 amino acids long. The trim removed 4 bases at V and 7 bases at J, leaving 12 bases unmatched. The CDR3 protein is CASSGSLAVGVGELFF. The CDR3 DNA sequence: TGTGCCAGCAGTGGATCTCTAGCGGTGGGGGTCGGGGAGCTGTTTTTT.

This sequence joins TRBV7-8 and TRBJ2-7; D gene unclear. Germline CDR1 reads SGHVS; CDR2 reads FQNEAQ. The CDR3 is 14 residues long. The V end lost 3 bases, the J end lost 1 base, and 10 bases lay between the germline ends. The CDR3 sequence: CASSFLGTSYEQYV. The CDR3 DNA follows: TGTGCCAGCAGCTTCTTGGGCACTTCCTACGAGCAGTACGTC.

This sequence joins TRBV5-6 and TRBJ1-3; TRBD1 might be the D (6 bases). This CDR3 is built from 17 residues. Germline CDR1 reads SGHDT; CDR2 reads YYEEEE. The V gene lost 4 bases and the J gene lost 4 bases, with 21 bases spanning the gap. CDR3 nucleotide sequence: TGTGCCAGCAGCCCACCGGGGCTGCAGGGGACGGGAAACACCATATATTTT. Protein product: CASSPPGLQGTGNTIYF.